These 20 T cell receptor beta chains were all obtained from the same sample, sequenced in a study of T cell changes during pregnancy in multiple sclerosis. Clones were read by immunoSEQ multiplex PCR, and TCRdb kept only the in-frame ones, dropping some. The data hold about 42,000 clones, with nearly 90% observed a single time. The sequencing used CD4+ T cells from peripheral blood mononuclear cells, collected after pregnancy. The receptors were gathered from a female donor with multiple sclerosis, enrolled in a pregnancy study.

Only one count was recorded for this clone. The chain recombines TRBV15 with TRBJ1-6; D is unresolved. Trimming pared 0 bases from V and 4 bases from J, leaving 4 bases between. Germline loops: CDR1 LNHNV, CDR2 YYDKDF (reference sequence). CDR3 length: 14 amino acids. The CDR3 is CATSRERYNSPLHF. The CDR3 DNA is TGTGCCACCAGCAGAGAACGGTATAATTCACCCCTCCACTTT.

CDR3 sequence reads: CASNWGGANTGELFF. The CDR3 DNA reads as TGCGCCAGCAATTGGGGGGGAGCGAACACCGGGGAGCTGTTTTTT. V usage is TRBV5-1 and J usage is TRBJ2-2; 7 positions agree with TRBD2. V shed 6 bases, J shed 0 bases, and the junction held 5 bases outside the gene matches. The CDR3 runs to 15 residues. Germline CDR1 and CDR2: SGHRS and YFSETQ.

This clone is a singleton in its sample. A read error may produce the germline difference seen at one junction end. This chain connects TRBV7-2 to TRBJ1-1; the match to TRBD1 covers 11 bases. There are 15 residues in the CDR3. Germline assignment: CDR1 SGHTA and CDR2 FQGNSA. The CDR3 DNA is TGTGCCAGCAGCTTAGCGCTAGGACAGGGGGCTATGTGGCTCTTT. Encoded protein: CASSLALGQGAMWLF.

The chain is built from TRBV18 and TRBJ2-2; the D is unclear. The CDR3 is 15 residues long. The V gene's germline CDR1 is KGHSH and CDR2 LQKENI. V lost 3 bases and J 7 bases, leaving 15 bases between the germline ends. CDR3 amino acids: CASSPGIIPVGELFF. CDR3 nucleotides: TGTGCCAGCTCACCGGGCATAATCCCGGTCGGGGAGCTGTTTTTT.

The V call is TRBV28, the J call TRBJ2-1, with 10 bases fitting TRBD1. V shed 5 bases and J 8 bases; nucleotides not matched to a gene: 12. CDR3 length equals 16 residues. Germline V gene sequence: CDR1 MDHEN, CDR2 SYDVKM. CDR3 region: CASSQFPGQGMYEQFF. CDR3 nucleotide sequence: TGTGCCAGCAGTCAATTTCCGGGACAGGGGATGTATGAGCAGTTCTTC.

Note on this clone: The conserved closing phenylalanine or tryptophan is absent in this CDR3, likely reflecting a read error. It is unclear where the CDR3 begins or ends on the DNA, so no DNA is shown, and the CDR3 is as TCRdb lists it. V is TRBV2 and J is TRBJ1-2; TRBD1 is the table's D call and was not checked against the DNA. CDR1 and CDR2 (germline): SNHLY, FYNNEI. The CDR3 extends over 11 residues, inclusive of both ends. CDR3 amino acids: CASSAGGGARI.

This clone was seen only once. The chain combines TRBV27 with TRBJ1-4; D gene unclear. Trimming shortened V by 4 bases and J by 10 bases, and 10 bases separated the two germline ends. Germline V gene data show CDR1 as MNHEY and CDR2 as SMNVEV (reference sequence). CDR3 length: 12 amino acids. The CDR3 reads CASSSLSGKLFF. The CDR3 DNA sequence: TGTGCCAGCAGTTCCCTTTCAGGAAAACTGTTTTTT.

The chain has TRBV11-1 and TRBJ1-4, with D tentatively TRBD1 (6 bases). In germline, CDR1 is SGHAT, CDR2 FQDESV (reference sequence). The V end lost 5 bases, the J end lost 7 bases, and 14 bases lay between the germline ends. CDR3 length: 14 residues. CDR3 in DNA: TGTGCCAGCAGCACAGGGCAGGGGAGTGAAAAACTGTTTTTT. The encoded protein is CASSTGQGSEKLFF.

V gene TRBV4-1 combines with J gene TRBJ1-4, with 7 bases identical to TRBD1. V shed 7 bases and J 1 base; nucleotides not matched to a gene: 9. The germline gives CDR1 MGHRA, CDR2 YSYEKL. This CDR3 region has 16 residues. The chain's CDR3 is CASNRGDSLTNEKLFF. CDR3 in DNA: TGCGCCAGCAACAGGGGAGACTCACTAACTAATGAAAAACTGTTTTTT.

The rearrangement links TRBV28 to TRBJ1-1, with D possibly matching TRBD1 (6 bases). This CDR3 contains 17 residues. Trimming pared 1 base from V and 5 bases from J, leaving 20 bases between. The V gene's germline CDR1 is MDHEN and CDR2 SYDVKM. The CDR3 sequence: CASSLFSGGHRGTEAFF. The DNA for the CDR3 is TGTGCCAGCAGTTTATTCTCGGGGGGACACCGGGGGACTGAAGCTTTCTTT.

The J gene is TRBJ1-1, the V gene TRBV5-6, with D possibly matching TRBD1 (6 bases). V dropped 2 bases and J dropped 9 bases, with 11 bases sitting between them. Looked up from germline, CDR1 is SGHDT and CDR2 is YYEEEE. The CDR3 spans 12 residues. This chain's CDR3 is CASSFDRNKAFF. The CDR3, as DNA: TGTGCCAGCAGCTTCGACAGGAATAAAGCTTTCTTT.

The rearrangement joins TRBV7-9 to TRBJ2-3, with 11 bases identical to TRBD2. With V trimmed by 5 bases and J by 2 bases, 6 bases remained unmatched. There are 16 residues in the CDR3. Germline V gene lookup returns CDR1 SEHNR and CDR2 FQNEAQ (reference sequence). The CDR3 is CASSALAGAVTDTQYF. CDR3 bases: TGTGCCAGCAGCGCACTAGCGGGGGCGGTCACAGATACGCAGTATTTT.

The J gene is TRBJ2-5, the V gene TRBV5-4, with 7 bases lining up with TRBD2. The CDR3 sequence is 16 residues long. Germline values: CDR1 SGHNT, CDR2 YYREEE (reference sequence). The V gene end was trimmed by 0 bases and the J gene end by 3 bases; junction bases not matched to a gene: 8. The CDR3 spells CASSLVGGDGEETQYF. CDR3 nucleotides: TGTGCCAGCAGCTTGGTTGGGGGGGATGGGGAAGAGACCCAGTACTTC.

The CDR3 spells CASSPTGSGVNTGELFF. For the CDR3, the DNA is TGTGCCAGCTCACCGACAGGGTCGGGTGTGAACACCGGGGAGCTGTTTTTT. V gene TRBV18 combines with J gene TRBJ2-2; TRBD1 aligns across 7 bases. V dropped 3 bases and J dropped 1; count of bases not matched to a gene: 8. This CDR3 comprises 17 residues. Germline assignment: CDR1 KGHSH and CDR2 LQKENI.

This chain links TRBV28 with TRBJ1-5; perhaps TRBD1 as D (6 bases). V was pared by 5 bases and J by 4 bases, with 15 bases between. In germline, CDR1 is MDHEN, CDR2 SYDVKM. CDR3 length equals 15 residues. The CDR3 coding sequence is TGTGCCAGCAGTACAGAGTCGACAGGTAATCAGCCCCAGCATTTT. It is translated as CASSTESTGNQPQHF.

V gene TRBV11-2 combines with J gene TRBJ1-2, with D maybe TRBD1 (6 bases). V lost 5 bases, J lost 3 bases, and 16 bases lay in between. The germline gives CDR1 SGHAT, CDR2 FQNNGV. The CDR3 sequence is 15 residues long. The CDR3, as DNA: TGTGCCAGCAGCCCCACACCACAGGGACACTATGGCTACACCTTC. This encodes CASSPTPQGHYGYTF.

The chain recombines TRBV7-2 with TRBJ2-1; 11 positions agree with TRBD2. The CDR3 consists of 17 residues. CDR1 is SGHTA and CDR2 is FQGNSA in the germline V gene. The J segment lost 0 bases and the V segment lost 5 bases, leaving 6 bases of the junction unmatched. For the CDR3, the DNA is TGTGCCAGCAGCCCAAGCGGACTAGCGGGCTCCTACAATGAGCAGTTCTTC. Its translation is CASSPSGLAGSYNEQFF.

In this sample, this clone turned up a few times. This chain links TRBV9 with TRBJ1-2; 7 nucleotides match TRBD1. The CDR3 length is 15 residues. Germline loops: CDR1 SGDLS, CDR2 YYNGEE. The J segment lost 4 bases and the V segment lost 3 bases, leaving 9 bases of the junction unmatched. CDR3 nucleotide sequence: TGTGCCAGCAGCGGAAGACAGGGCTGGAGCTATGGCTACACCTTC. This gives the protein CASSGRQGWSYGYTF.

This clone showed up just once. The V gene is TRBV5-6, the J gene TRBJ1-2; a possible D gene is TRBD1 (5 bases). The CDR3 covers 14 residues. CDR1 SGHDT and CDR2 YYEEEE come from the germline V gene. Trimming took 1 base from V and 4 from J, leaving 11 bases between them. Written as DNA, the CDR3 is TGTGCCAGCAGCTTGTTCGGGGGGAGCTATGGCTACACCTTC. Its translation: CASSLFGGSYGYTF.

The chain combines TRBV5-1 with TRBJ2-3; D unclear. This CDR3 spans 14 amino acids. V lost 5 bases and J 1 base, leaving 11 bases between the germline ends. Germline V gene lookup returns CDR1 SGHRS and CDR2 YFSETQ. The CDR3 here is CASSSNPGTDTQYF. Written as DNA, the CDR3 is TGCGCCAGCAGTTCTAATCCGGGCACAGATACGCAGTATTTT.